Listed below are T cell receptor beta chains from one sample, sequenced in a study of identical twins. TCRdb redid the calling of the 5' RACE reads with MiXCR, one entry per CDR3 protein. The table lists some 560,000 distinct CDR3 sequences, 9% to 10% of them singletons. The same sample was also studied in work on yellow fever vaccine responses in identical twins.

The material sequenced was PBMCs. The receptor set was obtained from a woman aged 18-29 years in good health. The CDR3 runs from the conserved cysteine through the conserved F or W. Each record gives: J gene, D gene, V gene, clone size, CDR3 protein, CDR3 DNA. D genes are given only for firm matches. Some rows mark clone size as missing; the rest say once, few, many or name a class of expanded clone.

j_gene: TRBJ2-5
d_gene: TRBD1
v_gene: TRBV6-1
abundance: NA
CDR3aa: CASSSPKTGMGETQYF
CDR3nt: TGTGCCAGCAGCTCCCCCAAGACAGGGATGGGAGAGACCCAGTACTTC

j_gene: TRBJ2-2
d_gene: NA
v_gene: TRBV29-1
abundance: many
CDR3aa: CSVEVGQSNTGELFF
CDR3nt: TGCAGCGTTGAAGTAGGGCAGTCGAACACCGGGGAGCTGTTTTTT

j_gene: TRBJ2-3
d_gene: NA
v_gene: TRBV7-3
abundance: NA
CDR3aa: CASSSPGERDSTDTQYF
CDR3nt: TGTGCCAGCAGCTCTCCCGGGGAGCGCGATAGCACAGATACGCAGTATTTT

j_gene: TRBJ2-1
d_gene: NA
v_gene: TRBV5-6
abundance: few
CDR3aa: CASSPLGLGAGWKEQFF
CDR3nt: TGTGCCAGCAGCCCGTTAGGGTTGGGGGCGGGGTGGAAAGAGCAGTTCTTC

j_gene: TRBJ2-3
d_gene: TRBD2
v_gene: TRBV10-3
abundance: many
CDR3aa: CAIRKDSGGSDTQYF
CDR3nt: TGTGCCATCAGAAAAGATAGCGGGGGTTCAGATACGCAGTATTTT

j_gene: TRBJ2-1
d_gene: TRBD2
v_gene: TRBV6-5
abundance: NA
CDR3aa: CASSTSGGSHEQFF
CDR3nt: TGTGCCAGCAGTACTAGCGGGGGTTCTCATGAGCAGTTCTTC

j_gene: TRBJ2-2
d_gene: NA
v_gene: TRBV11-2
abundance: NA
CDR3aa: CASTKDTGELFF
CDR3nt: TGTGCCAGCACCAAGGACACCGGGGAGCTGTTTTTT

j_gene: TRBJ2-5
d_gene: TRBD2
v_gene: TRBV10-3
abundance: NA
CDR3aa: CAISEWLAGQETQYF
CDR3nt: TGTGCCATCAGTGAGTGGTTAGCGGGACAAGAGACCCAGTACTTC

j_gene: TRBJ2-3
d_gene: TRBD2
v_gene: TRBV7-3
abundance: NA
CDR3aa: CASSLGRGLAGALSADTQYF
CDR3nt: TGTGCCAGCAGCTTAGGGAGGGGCTTAGCGGGGGCCTTATCCGCAGATACGCAGTATTTT

j_gene: TRBJ2-2
d_gene: NA
v_gene: TRBV6-2/TRBV6-3
abundance: few
CDR3aa: CASSWTILNTGELFF
CDR3nt: TGTGCCAGCAGTTGGACTATACTGAACACCGGGGAGCTGTTTTTT

j_gene: TRBJ1-1
d_gene: NA
v_gene: TRBV15
abundance: many
CDR3aa: CATSSKLNTEAFF
CDR3nt: TGTGCCACCAGCAGTAAATTGAACACTGAAGCTTTCTTT

j_gene: TRBJ1-2
d_gene: TRBD1
v_gene: TRBV14
abundance: few
CDR3aa: CASSPGTGTYGYTF
CDR3nt: TGTGCCAGCAGCCCCGGGACAGGGACCTATGGCTACACCTTC

j_gene: TRBJ2-3
d_gene: NA
v_gene: TRBV20-1
abundance: many
CDR3aa: CSARAAALSTDTQYF
CDR3nt: TGCAGTGCTAGGGCCGCGGCCCTTAGCACAGATACGCAGTATTTT

j_gene: TRBJ2-1
d_gene: TRBD2
v_gene: TRBV20-1
abundance: few
CDR3aa: CSAIWGGAEQFF
CDR3nt: TGCAGTGCAATTTGGGGAGGGGCAGAGCAGTTCTTC

j_gene: TRBJ2-5
d_gene: TRBD2
v_gene: TRBV6-1
abundance: few
CDR3aa: CASSKGTSVEETQYF
CDR3nt: TGTGCCAGCAGTAAAGGGACTAGCGTTGAAGAGACCCAGTACTTC

j_gene: TRBJ2-2
d_gene: TRBD1
v_gene: TRBV11-2
abundance: many
CDR3aa: CASSSRSGTGANTGELFF
CDR3nt: TGTGCCAGCAGCTCCCGGTCAGGGACAGGGGCGAACACCGGGGAGCTGTTTTTT

j_gene: TRBJ1-3
d_gene: TRBD1
v_gene: TRBV9
abundance: few
CDR3aa: CASSTSGQGAGNTIYF
CDR3nt: TGTGCCAGCAGCACCTCCGGACAGGGGGCTGGAAACACCATATATTTT

j_gene: TRBJ2-2
d_gene: NA
v_gene: TRBV3-1
abundance: NA
CDR3aa: CASSQDLVNTGELFF
CDR3nt: TGTGCCAGCAGCCAAGATTTGGTGAACACCGGGGAGCTGTTTTTT

j_gene: TRBJ2-1
d_gene: NA
v_gene: TRBV29-1
abundance: NA
CDR3aa: CSVDGILDPVGNEQFF
CDR3nt: TGCAGCGTTGATGGCATTCTAGACCCGGTAGGCAATGAGCAGTTCTTC